Below, 8 T cell receptor beta chains from the same sample are listed, as sequenced in a study of control samples from healthy donors and cancer patients. Data came from immunoSEQ multiplex PCR; TCRdb stores just in-frame clones and leaves some out. In the table there are some 70,000 clones, 75% to 85% of which are singletons. The material sequenced was blood. The receptors derive from a man aged 55 to 70 in good health.

The chain employs TRBV6-5 and TRBJ1-2, with a possible D match to TRBD1 (6 bases). The V gene's germline CDR1 is MNHEY and CDR2 SVGAGI. The CDR3 is made up of 13 amino acids. V lost 5 bases and J lost 4, with 11 bases in between. CDR3 residues: CASSTTGSYGYTF. The CDR3 bases are TGTGCCAGCAGTACGACAGGAAGCTATGGCTACACCTTC.

This rearrangement joins TRBV12-2 to TRBJ2-5; the table's D call, TRBD2, has no DNA check behind it. TRBV12-2 is a pseudogene segment. This CDR3 has 18 amino acids. CDR3 nucleotide sequence: TGTGCAAGTCGCTTAACTCCCCCTAGCGGGCCCTTCCAAGAGACCCAGTACTTC. Its translation is CASRLTPPSGPFQETQYF.

The chain is built from TRBV7-2 and TRBJ2-4; 10 bases fit TRBD1. The CDR3 spans 14 residues. The J segment lost 7 bases and the V segment lost 3 bases, leaving 3 bases of the junction unmatched. CDR1 and CDR2 from the germline V gene are SGHTA and FQGNSA. The CDR3 coding sequence is TGTGCCAGCAGCTTTGGACAGGGGGAGAACATTCAGTACTTC. Encoded protein: CASSFGQGENIQYF.

This chain uses TRBV4-3 with TRBJ1-3; D is possibly TRBD1 (5 bases). Germline V lookup: CDR1 LGHNA, CDR2 YSLEER. Trimming stripped 2 bases from V and 0 bases from J, with 8 bases between. There are 15 residues in the CDR3. In DNA, the CDR3 is TGCGCCAGCAGCCAAATCGGGGGCTCTGGAAACACCATATATTTT. Translation: CASSQIGGSGNTIYF.

This chain connects TRBV18 to TRBJ1-5; D may be TRBD1 (6 bases). CDR1 and CDR2 (germline): KGHSH, LQKENI. The ends were cut back, 2 bases at V and 2 bases at J, with 10 bases in the middle. The length of the CDR3 is 15 residues. The CDR3, as DNA: TGTGCCAGCTCACCAACAGGGCTGGGCAATCAGCCCCAGCATTTT. Amino acids: CASSPTGLGNQPQHF.

This clone occurred once. J is TRBJ2-2 and V is TRBV2; D may be TRBD2 (5 bases). V shed 5 bases and J shed 1 base, with 8 bases lying between them. The CDR3 loop spans 14 amino acids. Germline lookup yields CDR1 SNHLY and CDR2 FYNNEI. CDR3 coding DNA: TGTGCCAGCAGTCGTGGGAGGAACACCGGGGAGCTGTTTTTT. Translated, it gives CASSRGRNTGELFF.

As DNA, the CDR3 is TGTGCCAGCAGCCCGGGGGGCAAAACCTTCTCCTACAATGAGCAGTTCTTC. Its protein is CASSPGGKTFSYNEQFF. The chain links TRBV7-9 to TRBJ2-1; tentatively, D is TRBD2 (7 bases). Germline V lookup: CDR1 SEHNR, CDR2 FQNEAQ (reference sequence). Between the trimmed V and J ends, which lost 5 bases and 0 bases, there was a span of 17 bases. The CDR3 loop spans 17 amino acids.

The rearrangement links TRBV6-6 to TRBJ2-6; no clear D gene. Germline V gene lookup returns CDR1 MNHNY and CDR2 SVGAGI (reference sequence). This CDR3 is built from 16 residues. V shed 5 bases and J shed 4 bases, with 15 bases lying between them. The CDR3 is CASSPPGYSGANVLTF. CDR3 sequence (DNA): TGTGCCAGCAGTCCCCCTGGGTATTCCGGGGCCAACGTCCTGACTTTC.